This T cell receptor (beta chain) was sequenced during a study of T-cell memory formation after mild COVID-19. Notes on this clonotype: What it binds is not known.

The CDR3 is made up of 16 amino acids. Trimming shortened V by 5 bases and J by 5 bases, and 21 bases separated the two germline ends. The germline gives CDR1 LNHDA, CDR2 SQIVND (reference sequence). General study findings and limits: Day 15 to 85 contracting clones showed balanced CD4/CD8; day 15 to 37 expanders favored CD4+.

TCRdb recomputed calls from the 5' RACE reads with MiXCR, one row per CDR3 protein. The top ten clones hold approximately 8.1% of a sample with 350,000 to 500,000 distinct CDR3 sequences, 20% of them seen once. Sequencing was carried out using PBMCs or a T cell subset sorted from them (not recorded which). This clonotype was obtained from an adult woman who had mild COVID-19 (a few samples of this study predate the infection). Cell type and time point are not known. The chain joins TRBV19 to TRBJ2-5; D is uncertain. The CDR3 DNA sequence: TGTGCCAGTAGTCGCATACGCCAGGATAGAGCGGAGACCCAGTACTTC. It is translated as CASSRIRQDRAETQYF.